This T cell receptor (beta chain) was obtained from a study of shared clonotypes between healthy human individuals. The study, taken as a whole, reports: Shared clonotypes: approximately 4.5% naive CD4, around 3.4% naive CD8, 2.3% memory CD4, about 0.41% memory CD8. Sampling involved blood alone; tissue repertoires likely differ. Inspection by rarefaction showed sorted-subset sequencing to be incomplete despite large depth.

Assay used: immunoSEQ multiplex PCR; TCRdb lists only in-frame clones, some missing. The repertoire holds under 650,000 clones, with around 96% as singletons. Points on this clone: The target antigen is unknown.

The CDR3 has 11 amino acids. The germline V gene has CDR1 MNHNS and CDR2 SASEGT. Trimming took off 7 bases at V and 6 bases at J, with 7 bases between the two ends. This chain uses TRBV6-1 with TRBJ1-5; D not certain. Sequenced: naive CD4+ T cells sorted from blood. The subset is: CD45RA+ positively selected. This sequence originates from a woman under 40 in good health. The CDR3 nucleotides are TGTGCCAGCAACGGGCTTCAGCCCCAGCATTTT. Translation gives CASNGLQPQHF.